A single sample is the source of the 10 T cell receptor beta chains below, sequenced in a study of blood T cell repertoires in COVID-19. Assay: immunoSEQ multiplex PCR; the TCRdb copy retains only in-frame clones and omits some. The table includes about 200,000 clones, about 85% detected once. The sequenced sample consisted of peripheral blood. These receptors were taken from a man aged 55 to 70 with COVID-19, enrolled during active disease.

The rearrangement uses TRBV7-8 and TRBJ2-3; TRBD2 matches at 12 bases. This CDR3 comprises 16 residues. V gave up 3 bases and J gave up 4 bases; unmatched junction bases: 5. CDR1 is SGHVS, CDR2 FQNEAQ, per germline. CDR3 region: CASSFLAGGSADTQYF. The CDR3 bases are TGTGCCAGCAGCTTTCTAGCGGGAGGGTCCGCAGATACGCAGTATTTT.

A remark on this clone: One end of the junction is discordant with germline, which a read error may explain. The CDR3 bases are TGTGCCAGTAGTCACAGGGGGCTTGAGGTCCTCTTC. Amino acids: CASSHRGLEVLF. The chain uses TRBV19 and TRBJ2-1; TRBD1 aligns across 9 bases. The CDR3 runs to 12 residues. CDR1 is LNHDA and CDR2 is SQIVND in the germline V gene (reference sequence).

The rearrangement links TRBV3-1 (or the pseudogene TRBV3-2) to TRBJ1-6; D call uncertain. V lost 1 base, J lost 11 bases, and 12 bases lay in between. Germline lookup yields CDR1 LGHDT and CDR2 YNNKEL (reference sequence). The CDR3 covers 14 residues. CDR3 residues: CASSQAGILPPLHF. CDR3 DNA sequence: TGTGCCAGCAGCCAAGCGGGAATCCTTCCACCCCTCCACTTT.

The V and J genes are TRBV5-1 and TRBJ2-3; D is undetermined. The CDR3 is 15 residues long. The V gene's germline CDR1 is SGHRS and CDR2 YFSETQ. V lost 2 bases to trimming and J lost 2 bases, with 12 bases between them. CDR3 bases: TGCGCCAGCAGCTTACGAACACCAATCACAGATACGCAGTATTTT. This codes for CASSLRTPITDTQYF. Together with reference TRBV5-1 and TRBJ2-3, the CDR3 gives the full variable domain: KAGVTQTPRYLIKTRGQQVTLSCSPISGHRSVSWYQQTPGQGLQFLFEYFSETQRNKGNFPGRFSGRQFSNSRSEMNVSTLELGDSALYLCASSLRTPITDTQYFGPGTRLTVL.

The chain uses TRBV4-1 and TRBJ2-7; TRBD1 is a possible D gene (5 bases). This CDR3 has 15 amino acids. V shed 0 bases and J shed 7 bases, with 16 bases lying between them. Germline V gives CDR1 MGHRA, CDR2 YSYEKL. The CDR3 coding sequence is TGCGCCAGCAGCCAAGATAGGGTTAGGGGTGGGGAGCAGTACTTC. This encodes CASSQDRVRGGEQYF.

The chain recombines TRBV3-1 (or the pseudogene TRBV3-2) with TRBJ1-2; D gene ambiguous. V lost 0 bases to trimming and J lost 8 bases, with 16 bases between them. Germline CDR1 reads LGHDT; CDR2 reads YNNKEL (reference sequence). This CDR3 spans 15 amino acids. CDR3 amino acids: CASSQDSEGPGGYTF. CDR3 DNA sequence: TGTGCCAGCAGCCAAGATAGTGAGGGCCCCGGGGGCTACACCTTC.

This clone has a count of ten or more. The chain employs TRBV7-9 and TRBJ1-1, with unresolved D. This CDR3 region has 14 residues. The V gene lost 2 bases and the J gene lost 6 bases, with 13 bases spanning the gap. Germline loops: CDR1 SEHNR, CDR2 FQNEAQ (reference sequence). This CDR3 is CASSLKQSLAEAFF. DNA of the CDR3: TGTGCCAGCAGCTTAAAACAGAGTTTGGCTGAAGCTTTCTTT.

To note about this clone: Other nucleotide sequences in the sample specify the same CDR3. This chain joins TRBV5-4 and TRBJ2-1, with 10 bases aligning to TRBD1. CDR1 and CDR2 from the germline V gene are SGHNT and YYREEE (reference sequence). The CDR3 runs to 14 residues. V shed 2 bases, J shed 7 bases, and the junction held 3 bases outside the gene matches. Written as DNA, the CDR3 is TGTGCCAGCAGCTTCCGGGACAGGGGAAATGAGCAGTTCTTC. Amino acids: CASSFRDRGNEQFF.

This chain connects TRBV6-6 to TRBJ2-4, with a weak D call TRBD2 (6 bases). This CDR3 region has 16 residues. The V end was cut by 2 bases, the J end by 3 bases, with 14 bases between. Per germline, CDR1 MNHNY and CDR2 SVGAGI (reference sequence). For the CDR3, the DNA is TGTGCCAGCAGTTACGGGTCGGAGGGTAGCAAAAACATTCAGTACTTC. Translating gives CASSYGSEGSKNIQYF.

The V call is TRBV4-1, the J call TRBJ2-1; 8 bases agree with TRBD2. This CDR3 comprises 17 residues. CDR1 is MGHRA, CDR2 YSYEKL, per germline. V lost 2 bases to trimming and J lost 5 bases; unmatched junction nucleotides: 11. CDR3 in DNA: TGCGCCAGCAGCCAAACCCCGGGTAGGCGGGGGGACAATGAGCAGTTCTTC. This sequence encodes CASSQTPGRRGDNEQFF.